This TCR beta chain came from a study of blood T cell repertoires in COVID-19. The protocol was immunoSEQ multiplex PCR, while the TCRdb copy is restricted to in-frame clones and leaves out a portion. The table includes under 35,000 clones, around 90% detected once. The table lists this clone with a count of one. This receptor was identified in a human donor in a cohort sampled during active COVID-19. The sample was peripheral blood.

The CDR3 loop is CASHNAPTGEAFF. The CDR3 DNA reads as TGTGCCTCCCACAACGCCCCGACGGGAGAAGCTTTCTTT. V usage is TRBV19 and J usage is TRBJ1-1; D is unresolved. This CDR3 comprises 13 residues. Germline V gives CDR1 LNHDA, CDR2 SQIVND (reference sequence). V lost 11 bases and J lost 8, with 21 bases in between.